This T cell receptor (beta chain) was retrieved from a study of T cell responses to AZD1222 COVID-19 vaccine. Regarding the study as a whole: Donors were mostly white British, more females; clonal diversity possibly underestimated.

Sequenced by immunoSEQ multiplex PCR; TCRdb stores in-frame clones only, minus some. Of 120,000 or so clones listed, 92% are singletons. Trimming stripped 6 bases from V and 0 bases from J, with 8 bases between. The CDR3 contains 13 residues. The germline CDR1 and CDR2 sequences are SGHDN and FVKESK. Turning to this clone: Its antigen remains unknown.

This sequence originates from an adult in good health. The specimen comprised peripheral blood, sampled on day 0 of AZD1222 vaccination. This chain links TRBV14 with TRBJ1-2; weak D call: TRBD1 (5 bases). The CDR3 protein is CASSPGANYGYTF. Written as DNA, the CDR3 is TGTGCCAGCAGTCCGGGGGCTAACTATGGCTACACCTTC.